This T cell receptor beta chain is drawn from a study of blood T cell repertoires in COVID-19. Study background: Samples came from the United States, Italy and Spain, spanning acute and convalescent COVID-19.

Looked up from germline, CDR1 is MNHNY and CDR2 is SVGAGI (reference sequence). The CDR3 is 17 amino acids. The ends lost 5 bases at V and 2 bases at J; junction bases unmatched: 14. Methods used by the authors: Amplified reference gene primers provided the basis for estimating nucleated cell counts. Clones were sequenced by immunoSEQ multiplex PCR, and TCRdb holds only the in-frame ones, with some missing. Clonal size and the V and J genes are those of that table, whereas D and trimming came from the DNA. The profile shows some 80,000 clones, roughly 85% of them singletons. Sequencing was done on a sample of peripheral blood. This chain uses TRBV6-6 with TRBJ1-2, with 7 bases aligning to TRBD1. The receptor was isolated from a woman between 70 and 85 years old with acute or convalescent COVID-19. In nucleotides, the CDR3 is TGTGCCAGCAGTCGACCTCATCTGGGACAGCGAAACTATGGCTACACCTTC. It encodes CASSRPHLGQRNYGYTF.